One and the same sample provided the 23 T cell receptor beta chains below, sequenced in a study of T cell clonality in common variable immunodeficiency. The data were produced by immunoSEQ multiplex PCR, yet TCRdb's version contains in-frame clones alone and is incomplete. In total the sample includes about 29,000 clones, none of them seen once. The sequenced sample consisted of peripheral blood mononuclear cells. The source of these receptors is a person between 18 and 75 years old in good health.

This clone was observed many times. CDR3 in amino acids: CASSFGAGLPYEQYF. Incomplete CDR3 DNA: TGTGCCAGCAGCTTCGGAGCAGGGCTACCCTACGAG. The rearrangement uses TRBV5-4 and TRBJ2-7; D possibly corresponds to TRBD1 (5 bases). The observed sequence ends 3 residues before the CDR3 terminus, with the missing tail filled in from the germline J gene. Germline V gene sequence: CDR1 SGHNT, CDR2 YYREEE (reference sequence). The CDR3 contains 15 residues. V was pared by 2 bases and J by 2 bases, with 14 bases between.

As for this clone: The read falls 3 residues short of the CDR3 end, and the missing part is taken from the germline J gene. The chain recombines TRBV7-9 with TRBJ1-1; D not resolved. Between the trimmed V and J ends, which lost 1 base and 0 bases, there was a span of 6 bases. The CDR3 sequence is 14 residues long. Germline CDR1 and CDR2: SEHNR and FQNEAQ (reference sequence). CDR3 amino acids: CASSLDHMNTEAFF. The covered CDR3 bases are TGTGCCAGCAGCTTAGACCACATGAACACTGAA.

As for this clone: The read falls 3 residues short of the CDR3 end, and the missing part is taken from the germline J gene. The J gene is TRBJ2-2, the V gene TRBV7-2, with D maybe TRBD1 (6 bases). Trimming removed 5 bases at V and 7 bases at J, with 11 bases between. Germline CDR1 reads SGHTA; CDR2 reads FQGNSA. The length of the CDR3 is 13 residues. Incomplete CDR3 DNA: TGTGCCAGCAGCCAGGGGCGCGACGGGGAG. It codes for CASSQGRDGE. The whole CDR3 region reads CASSQGRDGELFF. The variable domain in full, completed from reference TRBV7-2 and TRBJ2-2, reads GAGVSQSPSNKVTEKGKDVELRCDPISGHTALYWYRQSLGQGLEFLIYFQGNSAPDKSGLPSDRFSAERTGGSVSTLTIQRTQQEDSAVYLCASSQGRDGELFFGEGSRLTVL.

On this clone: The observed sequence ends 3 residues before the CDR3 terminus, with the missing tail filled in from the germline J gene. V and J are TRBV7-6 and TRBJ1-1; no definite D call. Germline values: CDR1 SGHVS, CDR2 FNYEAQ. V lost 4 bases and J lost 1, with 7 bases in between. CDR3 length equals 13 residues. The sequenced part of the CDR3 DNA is TGTGCCAGCAGCTCCTCAGAGAACACTGAA. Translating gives CASSSSENTE. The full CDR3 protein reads CASSSSENTEAFF. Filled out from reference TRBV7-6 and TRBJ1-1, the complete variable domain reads GAGVSQSPRYKVTKRGQDVALRCDPISGHVSLYWYRQALGQGPEFLTYFNYEAQQDKSGLPNDRFSAERPEGSISTLTIQRTEQRDSAMYRCASSSSENTEAFFGQGTRLTVV.

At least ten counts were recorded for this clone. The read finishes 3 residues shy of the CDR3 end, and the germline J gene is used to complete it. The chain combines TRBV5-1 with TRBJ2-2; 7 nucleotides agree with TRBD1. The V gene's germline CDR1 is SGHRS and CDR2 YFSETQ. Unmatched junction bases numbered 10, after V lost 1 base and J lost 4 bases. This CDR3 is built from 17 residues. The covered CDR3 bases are TGCGCCAGCAGCTTGACCCTGCAGGGGGTATCCACCGGGGAG. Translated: CASSLTLQGVSTGE. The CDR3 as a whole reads CASSLTLQGVSTGELFF.

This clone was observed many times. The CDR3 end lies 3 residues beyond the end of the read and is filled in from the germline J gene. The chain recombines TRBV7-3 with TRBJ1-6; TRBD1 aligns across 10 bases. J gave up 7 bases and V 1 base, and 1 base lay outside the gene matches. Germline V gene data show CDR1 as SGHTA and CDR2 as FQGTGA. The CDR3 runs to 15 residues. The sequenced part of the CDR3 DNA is TGTGCCAGCAGCTTAATGGGACAGGGGAATTCACCC. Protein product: CASSLMGQGNSP. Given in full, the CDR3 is CASSLMGQGNSPLHF.

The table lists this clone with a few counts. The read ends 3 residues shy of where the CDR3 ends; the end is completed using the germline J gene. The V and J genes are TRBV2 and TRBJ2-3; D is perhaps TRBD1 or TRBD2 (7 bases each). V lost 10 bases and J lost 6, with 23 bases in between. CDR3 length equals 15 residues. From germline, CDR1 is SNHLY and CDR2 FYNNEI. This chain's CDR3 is CATSREGALSDTQYF. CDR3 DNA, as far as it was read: TGTGCCACCTCCAGGGAGGGGGCGCTTTCGGATACG.

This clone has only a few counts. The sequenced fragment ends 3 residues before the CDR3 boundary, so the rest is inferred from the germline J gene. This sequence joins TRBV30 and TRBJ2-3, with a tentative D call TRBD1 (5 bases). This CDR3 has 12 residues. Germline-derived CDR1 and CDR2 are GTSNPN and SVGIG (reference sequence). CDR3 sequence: CAWKGYQETQYF. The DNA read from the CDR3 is TGTGCCTGGAAGGGGTACCAAGAGACG.

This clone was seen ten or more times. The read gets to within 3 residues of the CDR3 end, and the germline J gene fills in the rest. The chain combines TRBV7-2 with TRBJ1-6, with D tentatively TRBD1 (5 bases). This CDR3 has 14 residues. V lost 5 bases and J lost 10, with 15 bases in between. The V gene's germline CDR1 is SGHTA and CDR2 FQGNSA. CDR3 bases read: TGTGCCAGCAGCGACCGAGGGGCATACTCACCC. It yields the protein CASSDRGAYSP. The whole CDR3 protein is CASSDRGAYSPLHF.

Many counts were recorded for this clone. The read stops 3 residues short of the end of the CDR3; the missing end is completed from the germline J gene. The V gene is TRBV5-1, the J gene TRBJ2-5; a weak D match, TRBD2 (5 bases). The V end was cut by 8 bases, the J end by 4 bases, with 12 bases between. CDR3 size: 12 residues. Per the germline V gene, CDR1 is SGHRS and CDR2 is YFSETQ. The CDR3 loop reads CARGLAIETQYF. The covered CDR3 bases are TGCGCCAGAGGACTGGCTATAGAGACC.

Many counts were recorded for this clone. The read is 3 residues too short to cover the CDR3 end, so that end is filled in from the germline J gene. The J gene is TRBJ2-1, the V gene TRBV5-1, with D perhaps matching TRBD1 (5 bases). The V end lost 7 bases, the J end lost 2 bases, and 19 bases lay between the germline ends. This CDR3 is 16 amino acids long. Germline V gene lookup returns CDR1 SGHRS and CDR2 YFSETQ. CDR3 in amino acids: CASLPGRQGTYNEQFF. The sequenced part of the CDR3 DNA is TGCGCCAGCTTACCCGGCAGGCAGGGAACCTACAATGAG.

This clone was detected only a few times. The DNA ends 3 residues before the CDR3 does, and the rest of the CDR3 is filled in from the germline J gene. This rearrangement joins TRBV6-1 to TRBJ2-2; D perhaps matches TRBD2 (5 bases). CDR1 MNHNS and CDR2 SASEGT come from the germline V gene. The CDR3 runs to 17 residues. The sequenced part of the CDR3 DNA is TGTGCCAGCAGTGAACCCCCGGGGAGCTCCTATAATTCACCG. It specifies CASSEPPGSSYNSP. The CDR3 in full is CASSEPPGSSYNSPLFF.

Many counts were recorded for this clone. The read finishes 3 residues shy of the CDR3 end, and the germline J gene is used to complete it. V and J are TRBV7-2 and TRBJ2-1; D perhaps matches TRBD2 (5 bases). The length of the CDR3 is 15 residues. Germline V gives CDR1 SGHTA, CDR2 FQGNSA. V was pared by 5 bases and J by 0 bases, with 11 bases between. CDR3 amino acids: CASSRSASSYNEQFF. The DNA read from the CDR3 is TGTGCCAGCAGCCGTAGCGCAAGCTCCTACAATGAG.

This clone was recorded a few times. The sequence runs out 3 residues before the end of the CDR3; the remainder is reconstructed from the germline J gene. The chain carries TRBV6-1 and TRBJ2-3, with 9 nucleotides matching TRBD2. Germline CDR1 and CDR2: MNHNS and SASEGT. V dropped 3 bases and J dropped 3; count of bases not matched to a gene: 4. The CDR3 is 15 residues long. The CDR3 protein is CASSDSGSITDTQYF. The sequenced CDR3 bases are TGTGCCAGCAGTGATAGCGGGAGTATAACAGATACG.

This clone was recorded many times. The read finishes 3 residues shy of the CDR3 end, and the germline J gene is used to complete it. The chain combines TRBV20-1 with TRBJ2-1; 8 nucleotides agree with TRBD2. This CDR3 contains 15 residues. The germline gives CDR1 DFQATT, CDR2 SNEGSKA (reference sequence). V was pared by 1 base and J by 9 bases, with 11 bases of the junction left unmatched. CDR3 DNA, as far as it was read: TGCAGTGCTAGAGGTGCTGGTAGCGGGATCGGTGAG. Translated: CSARGAGSGIGE. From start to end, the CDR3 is CSARGAGSGIGEQFF.

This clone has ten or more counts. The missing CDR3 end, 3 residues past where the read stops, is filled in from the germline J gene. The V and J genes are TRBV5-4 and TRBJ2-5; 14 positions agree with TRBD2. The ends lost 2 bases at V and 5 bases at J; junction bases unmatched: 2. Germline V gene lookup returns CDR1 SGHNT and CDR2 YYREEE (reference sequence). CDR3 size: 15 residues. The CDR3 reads CASSLGTSGSETQYF. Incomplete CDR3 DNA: TGTGCCAGCAGCTTAGGGACTAGCGGGAGTGAGACC.

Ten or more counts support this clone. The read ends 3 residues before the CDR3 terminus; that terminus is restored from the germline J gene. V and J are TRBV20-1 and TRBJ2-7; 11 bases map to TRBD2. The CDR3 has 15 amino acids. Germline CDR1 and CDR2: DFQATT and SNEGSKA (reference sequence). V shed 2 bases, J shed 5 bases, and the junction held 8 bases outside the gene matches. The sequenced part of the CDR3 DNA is TGCAGTGCTAGAAGGGTGACTAGCGGGACCCACGAG. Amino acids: CSARRVTSGTHE. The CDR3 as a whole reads CSARRVTSGTHEQYF.

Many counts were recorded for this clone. Here the CDR3 reads CASSPEQANTEAFF. The CDR3 DNA, read in part, is TGTGCCAGCTCACCAGAACAGGCGAACACTGAA. J is TRBJ1-1 and V is TRBV18; maybe TRBD1 (5 bases). The read terminates 3 residues ahead of where the CDR3 ends, so the germline J gene completes it. The CDR3 loop spans 14 amino acids. CDR1 is KGHSH and CDR2 is LQKENI in the germline V gene. Trimming shortened V by 2 bases and J by 1 base, and 8 bases separated the two germline ends.

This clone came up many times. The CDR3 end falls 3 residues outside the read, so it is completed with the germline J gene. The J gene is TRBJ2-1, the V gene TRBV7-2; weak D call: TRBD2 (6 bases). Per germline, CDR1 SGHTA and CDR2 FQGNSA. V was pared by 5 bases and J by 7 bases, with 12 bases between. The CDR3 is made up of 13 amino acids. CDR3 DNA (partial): TGTGCCAGCAGCCCGCCCCGGGGGAATGAG. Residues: CASSPPRGNE. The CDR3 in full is CASSPPRGNEQFF.

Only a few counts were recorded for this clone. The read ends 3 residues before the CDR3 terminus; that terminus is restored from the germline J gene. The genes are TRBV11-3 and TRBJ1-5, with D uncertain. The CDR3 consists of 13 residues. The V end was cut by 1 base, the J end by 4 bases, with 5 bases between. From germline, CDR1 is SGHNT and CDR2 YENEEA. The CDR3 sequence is CASSLAVNQPQHF. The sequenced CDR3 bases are TGTGCCAGCAGCTTAGCGGTAAATCAGCCC.

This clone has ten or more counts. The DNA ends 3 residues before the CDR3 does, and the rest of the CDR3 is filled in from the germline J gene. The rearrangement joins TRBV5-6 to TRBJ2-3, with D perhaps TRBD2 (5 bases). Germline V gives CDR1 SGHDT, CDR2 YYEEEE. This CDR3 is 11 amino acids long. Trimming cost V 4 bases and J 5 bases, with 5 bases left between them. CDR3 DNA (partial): TGTGCCAGCAGCCGGGGAGATACG. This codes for CASSRGDT. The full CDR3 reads CASSRGDTQYF.

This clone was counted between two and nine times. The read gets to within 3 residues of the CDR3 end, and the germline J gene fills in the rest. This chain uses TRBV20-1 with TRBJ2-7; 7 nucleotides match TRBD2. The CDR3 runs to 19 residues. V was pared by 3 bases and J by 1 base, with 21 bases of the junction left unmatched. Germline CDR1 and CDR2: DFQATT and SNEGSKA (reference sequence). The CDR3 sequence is CSASKPAVSSGVVSYEQYF. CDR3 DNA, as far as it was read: TGCAGTGCTAGTAAACCAGCAGTTTCCAGCGGGGTAGTGTCCTACGAG.

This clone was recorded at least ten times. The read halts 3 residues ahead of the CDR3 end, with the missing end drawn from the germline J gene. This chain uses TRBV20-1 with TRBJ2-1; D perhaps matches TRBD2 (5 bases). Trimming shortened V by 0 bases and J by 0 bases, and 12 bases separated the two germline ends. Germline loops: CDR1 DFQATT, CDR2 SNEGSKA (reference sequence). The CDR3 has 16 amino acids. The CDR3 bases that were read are TGCAGTGCTAGAGATGCGGGTGGGAGCTCCTACAATGAG. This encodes CSARDAGGSSYNE. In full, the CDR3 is CSARDAGGSSYNEQFF.